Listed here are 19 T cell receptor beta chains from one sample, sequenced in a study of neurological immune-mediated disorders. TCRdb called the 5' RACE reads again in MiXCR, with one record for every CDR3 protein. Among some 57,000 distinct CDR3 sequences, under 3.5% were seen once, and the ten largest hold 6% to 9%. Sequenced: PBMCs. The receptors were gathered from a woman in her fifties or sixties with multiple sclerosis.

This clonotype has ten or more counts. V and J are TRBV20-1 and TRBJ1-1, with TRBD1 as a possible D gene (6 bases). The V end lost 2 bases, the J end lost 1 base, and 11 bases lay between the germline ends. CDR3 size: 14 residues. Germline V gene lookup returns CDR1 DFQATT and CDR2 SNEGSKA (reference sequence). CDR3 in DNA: TGCAGTGCTAGAACCGAGACAGGGAACACTGAAGCTTTCTTT. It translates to CSARTETGNTEAFF.

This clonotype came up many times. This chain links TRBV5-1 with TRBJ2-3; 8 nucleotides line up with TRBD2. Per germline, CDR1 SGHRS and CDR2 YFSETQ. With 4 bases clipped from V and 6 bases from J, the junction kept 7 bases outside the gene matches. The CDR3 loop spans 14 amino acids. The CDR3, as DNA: TGCGCCAGCAGCCCCGGGGGGGCCGAGGATACGCAGTATTTT. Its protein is CASSPGGAEDTQYF. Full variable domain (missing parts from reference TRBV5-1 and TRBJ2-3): KAGVTQTPRYLIKTRGQQVTLSCSPISGHRSVSWYQQTPGQGLQFLFEYFSETQRNKGNFPGRFSGRQFSNSRSEMNVSTLELGDSALYLCASSPGGAEDTQYFGPGTRLTVL.

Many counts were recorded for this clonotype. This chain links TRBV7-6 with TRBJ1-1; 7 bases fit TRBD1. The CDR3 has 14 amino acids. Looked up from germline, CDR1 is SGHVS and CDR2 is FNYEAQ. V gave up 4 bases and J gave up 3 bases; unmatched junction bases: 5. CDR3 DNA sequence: TGTGCCAGCAGCTCACTACAGGGGTACACTGAAGCTTTCTTT. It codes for CASSSLQGYTEAFF. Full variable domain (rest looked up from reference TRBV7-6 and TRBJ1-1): GAGVSQSPRYKVTKRGQDVALRCDPISGHVSLYWYRQALGQGPEFLTYFNYEAQQDKSGLPNDRFSAERPEGSISTLTIQRTEQRDSAMYRCASSSLQGYTEAFFGQGTRLTVV.

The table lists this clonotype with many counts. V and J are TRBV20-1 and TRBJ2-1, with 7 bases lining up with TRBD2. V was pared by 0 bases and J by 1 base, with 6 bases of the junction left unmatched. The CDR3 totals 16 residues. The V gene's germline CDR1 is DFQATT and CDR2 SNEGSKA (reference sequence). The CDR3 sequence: CSARDRTGGSYNEQFF. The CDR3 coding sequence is TGCAGTGCTAGAGATCGCACGGGGGGATCCTACAATGAGCAGTTCTTC.

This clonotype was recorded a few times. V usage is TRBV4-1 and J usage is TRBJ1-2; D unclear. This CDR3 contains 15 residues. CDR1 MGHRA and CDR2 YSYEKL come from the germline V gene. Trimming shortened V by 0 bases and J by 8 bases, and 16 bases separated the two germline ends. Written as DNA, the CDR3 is TGCGCCAGCAGCCAAGATGTACAGTTATACTTAGGCTACACCTTC. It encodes CASSQDVQLYLGYTF.

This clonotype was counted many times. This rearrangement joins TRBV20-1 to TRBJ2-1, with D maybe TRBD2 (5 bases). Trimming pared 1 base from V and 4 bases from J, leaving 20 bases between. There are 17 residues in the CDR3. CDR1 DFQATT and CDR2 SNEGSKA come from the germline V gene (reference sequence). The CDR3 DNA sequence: TGCAGTGCTAGAGTCGAAACGCGTTTTCTAGCATACAATGAGCAGTTCTTC. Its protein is CSARVETRFLAYNEQFF.

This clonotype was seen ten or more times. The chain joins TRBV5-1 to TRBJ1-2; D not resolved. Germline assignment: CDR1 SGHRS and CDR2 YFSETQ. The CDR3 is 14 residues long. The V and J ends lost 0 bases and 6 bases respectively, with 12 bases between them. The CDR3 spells CASSLDFGVHGYTF. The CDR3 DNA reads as TGCGCCAGCAGCTTGGATTTCGGAGTCCATGGCTACACCTTC.

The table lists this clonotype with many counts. CDR3: CASSHVQGYPYFYEQYF. CDR3 DNA: TGCGCCAGCAGCCATGTACAGGGTTATCCTTATTTCTACGAGCAGTACTTC. J is TRBJ2-7 and V is TRBV5-1; perhaps TRBD1 as D (6 bases). The length of the CDR3 is 17 residues. Germline CDR1 SGHRS, CDR2 YFSETQ. The V end was cut by 4 bases, the J end by 3 bases, with 23 bases between.

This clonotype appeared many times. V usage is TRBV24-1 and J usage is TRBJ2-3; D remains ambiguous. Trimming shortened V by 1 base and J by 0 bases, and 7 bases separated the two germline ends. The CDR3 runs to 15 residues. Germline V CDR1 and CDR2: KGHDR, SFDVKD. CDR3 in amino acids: CATSDFGHSTDTQYF. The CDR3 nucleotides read TGTGCCACCAGTGATTTTGGGCACAGCACAGATACGCAGTATTTT.

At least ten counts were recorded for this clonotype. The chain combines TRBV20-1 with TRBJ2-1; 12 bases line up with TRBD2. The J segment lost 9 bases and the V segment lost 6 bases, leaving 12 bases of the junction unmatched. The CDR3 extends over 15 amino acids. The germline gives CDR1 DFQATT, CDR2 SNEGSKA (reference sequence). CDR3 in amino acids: CSANTLAGGRVEQFF. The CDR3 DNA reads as TGCAGTGCCAATACACTAGCGGGGGGCCGTGTTGAGCAGTTCTTC.

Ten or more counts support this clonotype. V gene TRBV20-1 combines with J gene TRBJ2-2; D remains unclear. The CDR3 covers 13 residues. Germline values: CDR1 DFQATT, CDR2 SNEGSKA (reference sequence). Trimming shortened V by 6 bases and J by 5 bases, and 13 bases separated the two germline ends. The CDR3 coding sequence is TGCAGTGCCACCCTCCCCGCGACCGGGGAGCTGTTTTTT. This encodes CSATLPATGELFF.

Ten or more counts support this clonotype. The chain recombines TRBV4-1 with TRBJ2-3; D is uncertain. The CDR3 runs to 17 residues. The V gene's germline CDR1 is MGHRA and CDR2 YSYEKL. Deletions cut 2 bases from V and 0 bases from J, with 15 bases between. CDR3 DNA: TGCGCCAGCAGCCAATACGGACGGAGCCTTAGCACAGATACGCAGTATTTT. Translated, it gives CASSQYGRSLSTDTQYF.

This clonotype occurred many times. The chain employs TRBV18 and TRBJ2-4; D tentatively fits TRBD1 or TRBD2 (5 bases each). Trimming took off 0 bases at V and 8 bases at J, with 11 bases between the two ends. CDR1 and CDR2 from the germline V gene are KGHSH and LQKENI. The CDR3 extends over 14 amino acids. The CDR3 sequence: CASSPPPRGDIQYF. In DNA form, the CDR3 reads TGTGCCAGCTCACCACCCCCGCGAGGGGACATTCAGTACTTC.

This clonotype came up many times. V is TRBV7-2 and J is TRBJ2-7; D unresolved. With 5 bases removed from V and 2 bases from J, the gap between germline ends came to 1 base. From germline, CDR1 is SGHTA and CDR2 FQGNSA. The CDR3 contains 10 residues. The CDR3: CASSPYEQYF. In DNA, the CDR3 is TGTGCCAGCAGCCCCTACGAGCAGTACTTC.

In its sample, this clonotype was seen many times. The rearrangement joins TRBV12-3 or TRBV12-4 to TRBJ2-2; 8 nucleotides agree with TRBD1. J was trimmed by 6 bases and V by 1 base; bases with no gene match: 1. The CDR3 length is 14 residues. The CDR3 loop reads CASSLGTGSGELFF. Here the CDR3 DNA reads TGTGCCAGCAGTTTAGGGACAGGGTCCGGGGAGCTGTTTTTT.

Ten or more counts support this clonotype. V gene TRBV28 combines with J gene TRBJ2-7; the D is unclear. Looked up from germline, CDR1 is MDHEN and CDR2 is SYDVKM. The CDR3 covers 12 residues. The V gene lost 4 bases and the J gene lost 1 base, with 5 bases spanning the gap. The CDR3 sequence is CASSSGSYEQYF. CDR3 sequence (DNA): TGTGCCAGCAGTTCGGGTTCCTACGAGCAGTACTTC.

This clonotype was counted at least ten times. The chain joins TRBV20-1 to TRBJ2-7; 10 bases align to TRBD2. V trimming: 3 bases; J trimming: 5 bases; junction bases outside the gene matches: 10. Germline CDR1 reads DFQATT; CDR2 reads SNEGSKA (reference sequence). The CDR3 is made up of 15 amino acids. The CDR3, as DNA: TGCAGTGCTAGTGTCCTAGCGGGAGACGGCCACGAGCAGTACTTC. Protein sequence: CSASVLAGDGHEQYF.

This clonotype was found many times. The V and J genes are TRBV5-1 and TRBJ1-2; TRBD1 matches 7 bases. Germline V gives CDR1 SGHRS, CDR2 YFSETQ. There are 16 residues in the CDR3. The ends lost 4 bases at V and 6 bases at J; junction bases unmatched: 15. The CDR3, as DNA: TGCGCCAGCAGCCTTCTGCTGGGAGACAGGGATAATGGCTACACCTTC. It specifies CASSLLLGDRDNGYTF.

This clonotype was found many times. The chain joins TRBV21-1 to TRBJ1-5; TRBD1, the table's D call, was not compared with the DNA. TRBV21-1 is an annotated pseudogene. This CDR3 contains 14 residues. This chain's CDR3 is CASSWGSNNQPQHF. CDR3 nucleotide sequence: TGTGCCAGCAGCTGGGGGTCTAACAATCAGCCCCAGCATTTT.